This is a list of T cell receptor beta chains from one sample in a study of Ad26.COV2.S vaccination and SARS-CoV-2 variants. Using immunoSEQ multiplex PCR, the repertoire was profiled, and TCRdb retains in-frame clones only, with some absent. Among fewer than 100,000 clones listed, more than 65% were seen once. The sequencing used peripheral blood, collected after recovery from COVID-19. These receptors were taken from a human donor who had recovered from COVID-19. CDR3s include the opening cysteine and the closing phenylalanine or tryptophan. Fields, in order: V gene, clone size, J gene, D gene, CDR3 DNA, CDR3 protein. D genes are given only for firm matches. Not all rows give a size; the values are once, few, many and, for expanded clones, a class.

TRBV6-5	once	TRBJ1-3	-	TGTGCCAGCACCGTTACGTTCGGCTCTGGAAACACCATATATTTT	CASTVTFGSGNTIYF
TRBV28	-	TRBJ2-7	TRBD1	TGTGCCAGCACTCACTTCGGGACAGGGAGGGACGAGCAGTACTTC	CASTHFGTGRDEQYF
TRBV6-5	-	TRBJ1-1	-	TGTGCCAGCAGTTACGTGGGGGGCACTGAAGCTTTCTTT	CASSYVGGTEAFF
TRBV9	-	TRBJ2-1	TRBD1	TGTGCCAGCAGCGCTACGGGACAGGGCGCTGAGCAGTTCTTC	CASSATGQGAEQFF
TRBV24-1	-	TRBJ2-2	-	TGTGCCACCAGCGGGACTTTGAACACCGGGGAGCTGTTTTTT	CATSGTLNTGELFF
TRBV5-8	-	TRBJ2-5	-	TGTGCCAGCAGCTTGGCGGAGACCCAGTACTTC	CASSLAETQYF
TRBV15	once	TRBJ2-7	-	TGTGCCACCGGCAGAGAGGGGGGCTCCTACGAGCAGTACTTC	CATGREGGSYEQYF
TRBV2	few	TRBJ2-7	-	TGTGCCAGCAGTGATAGGTTAAAAAGAGGGGAGCAGTACTTC	CASSDRLKRGEQYF
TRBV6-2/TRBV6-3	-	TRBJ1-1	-	TGTGCCAGCAGCCGAGACAACAGGATAAACACTGAAGCTTTCTTT	CASSRDNRINTEAFF
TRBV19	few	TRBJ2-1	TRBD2	TGTGCCAGTAGTATTTCCGGGACTAGCGGTTTCTACAATGAGCAGTTCTTC	CASSISGTSGFYNEQFF
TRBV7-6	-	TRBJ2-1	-	TGTGCCAGCAGCTCCAATGGAAATGAGCAGTTCTTC	CASSSNGNEQFF
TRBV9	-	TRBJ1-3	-	TGTGCCAGCAGCCCAGACGGACGGGGCTCTGGAAACACCATATATTTT	CASSPDGRGSGNTIYF
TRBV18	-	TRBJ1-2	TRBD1	TGTGCCAGCTCACACCGCGTCTCGGACAGGGGAATCAGTGGCTACACCTTC	CASSHRVSDRGISGYTF
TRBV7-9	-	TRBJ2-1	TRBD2	TGTGCCAGCAGCGTAAGCGGGAGTAGCGCCTACAATGAGCAGTTCTTC	CASSVSGSSAYNEQFF
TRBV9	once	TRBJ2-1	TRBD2	TGTGCCAGCAGCGTGGGACTAGCGGATTACAATGAGCAGTTCTTC	CASSVGLADYNEQFF
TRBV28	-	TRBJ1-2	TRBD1	TGTGCCAGCAGTCTGGACAGGGCCACTGATATCGATGGCTACACCTTC	CASSLDRATDIDGYTF
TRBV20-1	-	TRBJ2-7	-	TGCAGTGCTAGTGATTTAGGACAGTACCACTACGAGCAGTACTTC	CSASDLGQYHYEQYF
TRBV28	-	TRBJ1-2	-	TGTGCCAGCAGCCGGGGCCTCTATGGCTACACCTTC	CASSRGLYGYTF
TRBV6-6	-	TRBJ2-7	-	TGTGCCAGCAGCCCGGGTAGCTCCTACGAGCAGTACTTC	CASSPGSSYEQYF
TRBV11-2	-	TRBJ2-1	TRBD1	TGTGCCAGCAGCTTCGGGACAGCGAACAATGAGCAGTTCTTC	CASSFGTANNEQFF
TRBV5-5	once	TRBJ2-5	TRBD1	TGTGCCAGCAGATCTACAGGGGGCGAGACCCAGTACTTC	CASRSTGGETQYF
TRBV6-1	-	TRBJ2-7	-	TGTGCCAGCAGTGAAAGGGGTTACGAGCAGTACTTC	CASSERGYEQYF
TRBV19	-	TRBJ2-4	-	TGTGCCAGTAGTATCCTCCCTCCAGCAAACATTCAGTACTTC	CASSILPPANIQYF
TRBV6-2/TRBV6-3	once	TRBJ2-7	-	TGTGCCAGCAGTACGGGTTTGGACGGTAGGATTTACGAGCAGTACTTC	CASSTGLDGRIYEQYF
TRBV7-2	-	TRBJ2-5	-	TGTGCCAGCAGCTTCCTGAGACAGGACCAAGAGACCCAGTACTTC	CASSFLRQDQETQYF
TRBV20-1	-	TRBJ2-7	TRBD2	TGCAGTGCTAGTCCCGGGACTATTCGTTACGAGCAGTACTTC	CSASPGTIRYEQYF
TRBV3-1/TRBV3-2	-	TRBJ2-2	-	TGTGCCAGCAGCCAAGCGACGGGGGCCGGGGAGCTGTTTTTT	CASSQATGAGELFF
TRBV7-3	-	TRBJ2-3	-	TGTGCCAGCAGCTTAAATGGCGGAGGTCAAACAGATACGCAGTATTTT	CASSLNGGGQTDTQYF
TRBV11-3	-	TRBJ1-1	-	TGTGCCAGCAGCGCGGTGAGGGTTAGCACTGAAGCTTTCTTT	CASSAVRVSTEAFF
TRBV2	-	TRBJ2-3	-	TGTGCCAGCAGTGGTACCCAGGGCCCCCATACGCAGTATTTT	CASSGTQGPHTQYF
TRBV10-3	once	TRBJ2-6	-	TGTGCCACCCAGACGCGTATGGGGACTGGGGCCAACGTCCTGACTTTC	CATQTRMGTGANVLTF
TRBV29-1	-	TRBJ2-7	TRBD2	TGCAGCGTAGCCACTAGCGGGAGGGCCAGTGAGCAGTACTTC	CSVATSGRASEQYF
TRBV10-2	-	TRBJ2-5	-	TGCGCCAGCAATGATAGTCCAGAGACCCAGTACTTC	CASNDSPETQYF
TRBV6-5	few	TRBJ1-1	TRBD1	TGTGCCATCAGAACAGGGGAGAACACTGAAGCTTTCTTT	CAIRTGENTEAFF
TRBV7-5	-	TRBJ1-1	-	TGTGTCAGGGGGCCCTGTGAAGGAACTGAAGCTTTCTTT	CVRGPCEGTEAFF
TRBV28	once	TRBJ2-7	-	TGTTCCCCCCGGTACGCCTACGAGCAGTACTTC	CSPRYAYEQYF
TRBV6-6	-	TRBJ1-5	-	TGTGCCAGCAGTTACGAACTTAGCAATCAGCCCCAGCATTTT	CASSYELSNQPQHF
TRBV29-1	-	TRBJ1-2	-	TGCAGCGTTGGAAAATCGGATGGCTACACCTTC	CSVGKSDGYTF
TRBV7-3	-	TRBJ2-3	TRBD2	TGTGCCAGCAGCTTGGGTAGCGGGAATTTTGATACGCAGTATTTT	CASSLGSGNFDTQYF
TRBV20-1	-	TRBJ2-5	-	TGCAGTGCTCGCCCTCTAGAGACCCAGTACTTC	CSARPLETQYF
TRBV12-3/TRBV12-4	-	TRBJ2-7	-	TGTGCCAGCAGTCCCCCCAGACGTTACGAGCAGTACTTC	CASSPPRRYEQYF
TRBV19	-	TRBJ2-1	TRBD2	TGTGCCAGTAGTATAGTTGGACTAGCGGGTTTATACAATGAGCAGTTCTTC	CASSIVGLAGLYNEQFF
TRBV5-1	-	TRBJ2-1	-	TGCGCCAGCAGCTTGGGGGCGGTTGAGTTCTTC	CASSLGAVEFF
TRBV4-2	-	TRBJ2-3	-	TGTGCCAGCAGCCAAGATGTGGGTAGCACAGATACGCAGTATTTT	CASSQDVGSTDTQYF
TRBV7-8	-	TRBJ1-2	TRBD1	TGTGCCAGCAGCCCCACAGGGGGTGCATATGGCTACACCTTC	CASSPTGGAYGYTF
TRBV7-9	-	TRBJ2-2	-	TGTGCCAGCAGCTTCCCCGGTGGGCTAGTGATCGGGGAGCTGTTTTTT	CASSFPGGLVIGELFF
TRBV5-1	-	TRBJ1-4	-	TGCGCCAGCAGCTTGCGGGGGGGAAATGAAAAACTGTTTTTT	CASSLRGGNEKLFF
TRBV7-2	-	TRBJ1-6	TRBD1	TGTGCCAGCAGCTTACTGACAGGGCTTGACTCACCCCTCCACTTT	CASSLLTGLDSPLHF
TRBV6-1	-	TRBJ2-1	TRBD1	TGTGCCAGCAGTGAAGAGGCAGGGGGAATGTCCTACAATGAGCAGTTCTTC	CASSEEAGGMSYNEQFF
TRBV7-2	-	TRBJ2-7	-	TGTGCCAGCAGCTCGCATTCCCTCTCCTACGAGCAGTACTTC	CASSSHSLSYEQYF